The rows below give T cell receptor beta chains drawn from one sample of a study of PD-1 blockade in classical Hodgkin lymphoma. Sequencing used immunoSEQ multiplex PCR; TCRdb keeps in-frame clones, though not all of them. Found here are around 20,000 clones, nearly 90% of them singletons; the top ten hold 0.2% to 0.3%. Sample: CD4+ T cells from blood. All receptors come from a human donor with classical Hodgkin lymphoma. CDR3s include the opening cysteine and the closing phenylalanine or tryptophan. The D gene is left open where the match is weak. Only part of the rows carry a size: once, few, many, or a class if the clone is expanded.

>once|TRBV7-2|TRBJ2-5|TRBD2
CASSLVGTSGRARQETQYF
TGTGCCAGCAGCTTAGTAGGGACTAGCGGGAGGGCCCGGCAAGAGACCCAGTACTTC
>-|TRBV6-5|TRBJ1-2|-
CASSYDGLNYGYTF
TGTGCCAGCAGTTACGACGGACTTAACTATGGCTACACCTTC
>-|TRBV29-1|TRBJ2-3|-
CSVESMQGDTQYF
TGCAGCGTTGAGTCAATGCAGGGAGATACGCAGTATTTT
>few|TRBV10-1|TRBJ2-2|-
CASSTGTQSGELFF
TGCGCCAGCAGTACCGGGACTCAAAGCGGGGAGCTGTTTTTT
>-|TRBV7-9|TRBJ2-6|-
CASSLASGANVLTF
TGTGCCAGCAGCTTAGCCTCTGGGGCCAACGTCCTGACTTTC
>-|TRBV7-2|TRBJ2-7|-
CASSLGQTTEQYF
TGTGCCAGCAGCTTAGGACAAACTACCGAGCAGTACTTC
>-|TRBV15|TRBJ2-1|-
CATSRDPVVYNEQFF
TGTGCCACCAGCAGAGATCCGGTGGTGTACAATGAGCAGTTCTTC
>-|TRBV7-9|TRBJ2-1|-
CASSIAAVSYNEQFF
TGTGCCAGCAGTATAGCGGCAGTTAGCTACAATGAGCAGTTCTTC
>-|TRBV18|TRBJ1-5|-
CASSPDTGRSGDQPQHF
TGTGCCAGCTCACCGGATACAGGGCGGAGTGGAGATCAGCCCCAGCATTTT
>-|TRBV1|TRBJ1-1|-
CTSSQDWTPNTEAFF
TGCACCAGCAGCCAAGACTGGACACCGAACACTGAAGCTTTCTTT
>-|TRBV9|TRBJ2-5|TRBD2
CASSGGLAGGRETQYF
TGTGCCAGCAGTGGAGGACTAGCGGGGGGGCGGGAGACCCAGTACTTC
>-|TRBV6-5|TRBJ2-1|TRBD2
CASSYSGGDNEQFF
TGTGCCAGCAGTTACTCGGGAGGGGACAATGAGCAGTTCTTC
>-|TRBV6-6|TRBJ2-7|-
CASSSTGGDYEQYF
TGTGCCAGCAGTTCCACAGGGGGGGACTACGAGCAGTACTTC
>-|TRBV29-1|TRBJ2-5|-
CSDRHYGETQYF
TGCAGCGACAGACACTACGGCGAGACCCAGTACTTC
>once|TRBV16|TRBJ2-2|-
CASSQLSGGLGTGELFF
TGTGCCAGCAGCCAATTATCTGGCGGATTGGGGACCGGGGAGCTGTTTTTT
>-|TRBV4-3|TRBJ1-2|-
CASSRNTGSPGYTF
TGCGCCAGCAGCCGGAATACAGGGTCTCCTGGCTACACCTTC